What follows is one T cell receptor beta chain and its context. About 0.5 to 1 ug RNA was reverse transcribed with random hexamers. MiXCR, applied by TCRdb to the immunoSEQ multiplex PCR reads, yields one record per CDR3 protein. The sample contains around 110,000 distinct CDR3 sequences, over 95% of which appear only once. The germline gives CDR1 MNHEY, CDR2 SVGEGT. This CDR3 has 16 residues. V was shortened by 5 bases and J by 0 bases, with 17 bases between the two germline ends. The sample originates from a study of CD8 T cells in Susac syndrome. Input material: CD4+ T cells from PBMCs. V gene TRBV6-2 or TRBV6-3 combines with J gene TRBJ2-7, with a weak D call TRBD2 (6 bases). The sequence was obtained from a human donor with Susac syndrome. The CDR3, as DNA: TGTGCCAGCAGTAGTCTTGGGAGGTTAAGCTCCTACGAGCAGTACTTC. Its translation: CASSSLGRLSSYEQYF.